Listed here are 27 T cell receptor beta chains from one sample, sequenced in a study of blood T cell repertoires in COVID-19 (dated by TCRdb to 2018 to 2020). The library relied on the immunoSEQ multiplex PCR assay. TCRdb's version of the immuneACCESS table is confined to in-frame rearrangements and falls short of the full clone set. An unresolved V gene accounts for under half of the shortfall where checked; the remainder is of unknown origin. The sample yields 450,000 to 500,000 clones; approximately 85% were counted once. 3.2% of the sample comes from the top ten. Specimen: peripheral blood. These receptors were collected from a human donor in a cohort sampled during active COVID-19.

The chain joins TRBV9 to TRBJ2-3; 10 positions agree with TRBD2. The CDR3 length is 15 residues. Germline values: CDR1 SGDLS, CDR2 YYNGEE. After removal of 0 bases from V and 5 bases from J, the junction contained 3 bases not matched to a gene. The CDR3 DNA reads TGTGCCAGCAGCGTAGAACTAGCGGGACTAGATACGCAGTATTTT. Its translation is CASSVELAGLDTQYF.

This chain connects TRBV30 to TRBJ2-2; tentatively, D is TRBD1 (6 bases). The CDR3 has 15 residues. Per germline, CDR1 GTSNPN and CDR2 SVGIG (reference sequence). V lost 7 bases and J 6 bases, leaving 21 bases between the germline ends. The CDR3 protein is CASTAEGSGAGELFF. Written as DNA, the CDR3 is TGTGCCTCCACAGCCGAGGGTTCAGGGGCCGGGGAGCTGTTTTTT.

This rearrangement joins TRBV28 to TRBJ1-2; no reliable D call. The CDR3 spans 13 residues. Trimming shortened V by 6 bases and J by 3 bases, and 11 bases separated the two germline ends. Germline V gives CDR1 MDHEN, CDR2 SYDVKM. The DNA for the CDR3 is TGTGCCAGCAGGGGCGCATCAGACTATGGCTACACCTTC. This sequence encodes CASRGASDYGYTF.

This chain joins TRBV28 and TRBJ2-6; D call uncertain. This CDR3 spans 13 amino acids. V lost 6 bases, J lost 2 bases, and 5 bases lay in between. CDR1 is MDHEN and CDR2 is SYDVKM in the germline V gene. CDR3 DNA: TGTGCCAGCAGGACACCTGGGGCCAACGTCCTGACTTTC. Its translation: CASRTPGANVLTF.

The CDR3 sequence: CARKRAGGVSMAQHF. The CDR3 region has the DNA TGTGCCCGAAAGCGGGCAGGGGGCGTCTCGATGGCCCAGCATTTT. The chain couples TRBV6-7 to TRBJ1-5, with 8 positions matching TRBD1. TRBV6-7 is an ORF, and what it does is uncertain. Germline trimming cut 11 bases from V and 11 bases from J; bases unmatched to any gene: 20. The CDR3 has 15 residues.

This clone appeared a single time. At the DNA level, this CDR3 is encoded by other sequences in the same sample as well. The V gene is TRBV7-3, the J gene TRBJ2-3; 10 bases map to TRBD2. CDR1 is SGHTA, CDR2 FQGTGA, per germline. The CDR3 is made up of 16 amino acids. The V segment lost 4 bases and the J segment 0 bases; nucleotides outside the gene matches: 4. CDR3 coding DNA: TGTGCCAGCAGCTCCGGGACTAGCGTTAGCACAGATACGCAGTATTTT. The encoded protein is CASSSGTSVSTDTQYF.

Details on this clone: Other DNA sequences in this sample translate to the same CDR3. The chain recombines TRBV30 with TRBJ1-1, with 10 bases aligning to TRBD1. The ends lost 5 bases at V and 5 bases at J; junction bases unmatched: 5. The CDR3 has 13 amino acids. Germline loops: CDR1 GTSNPN, CDR2 SVGIG (reference sequence). Here the CDR3 reads CAWSGQGGTEAFF. In DNA form, the CDR3 reads TGTGCCTGGTCCGGACAGGGGGGTACTGAAGCTTTCTTT.

This clone has just a few counts. The chain is built from TRBV2 and TRBJ1-2; possibly TRBD1 for D (5 bases). Trimming shortened V by 8 bases and J by 4 bases, and 11 bases separated the two germline ends. Germline V CDR1 and CDR2: SNHLY, FYNNEI. The CDR3 totals 12 residues. This CDR3 reads CASQRQTYGYTF. The CDR3 bases are TGTGCCAGCCAACGACAGACCTATGGCTACACCTTC.

This clone was observed a few times. Other nucleotide sequences in the sample specify the same CDR3. The chain has TRBV2 and TRBJ1-5, with a tentative D call TRBD1 (5 bases). The V end was cut by 3 bases, the J end by 1 base, with 10 bases between. Germline V gene lookup returns CDR1 SNHLY and CDR2 FYNNEI. This CDR3 contains 15 residues. The CDR3 nucleotides are TGTGCCAGCAGTGACCGGCGGGGGAGCAATCAGCCCCAGCATTTT. Translated: CASSDRRGSNQPQHF.

This clone was counted only a few times. This chain connects TRBV9 to TRBJ1-6, with 9 positions matching TRBD1. This CDR3 has 14 amino acids. V shed 4 bases and J 10 bases; nucleotides not matched to a gene: 6. Germline V CDR1 and CDR2: SGDLS, YYNGEE. The CDR3 is CASSPTGGNSPLHF. The CDR3 region has the DNA TGTGCCAGCAGCCCAACAGGGGGCAACTCACCCCTCCACTTT.

The CDR3 DNA sequence: TGTGCCAGCAGTCCCGGGACAGATTATCAGCCCCAGCATTTT. This gives the protein CASSPGTDYQPQHF. J is TRBJ1-5 and V is TRBV27, with 7 bases identical to TRBD1. The CDR3 is made up of 14 amino acids. V lost 5 bases to trimming and J lost 5 bases; unmatched junction nucleotides: 6. Germline CDR1 is MNHEY and CDR2 is SMNVEV (reference sequence).

CDR3 DNA sequence: TGTGCCAGCAGGCTACTAGCGGGAGGTTTGTACGAGCAGTACTTC. Amino acids: CASRLLAGGLYEQYF. V usage is TRBV6-6 and J usage is TRBJ2-7; 12 bases fit TRBD2. Germline loops: CDR1 MNHNY, CDR2 SVGAGI (reference sequence). This CDR3 has 15 amino acids. The V segment lost 6 bases and the J segment 4 bases; nucleotides outside the gene matches: 7.

A note on this clone: The germline gene is not matched at one end of the junction; a read error may be the cause. V is TRBV5-1 and J is TRBJ2-3, with TRBD2 identical over 7 bases. The length of the CDR3 is 15 residues. Germline CDR1 reads SGHRS; CDR2 reads YFSETQ. CDR3 region: CASCFGSGSTDTQYF. DNA of the CDR3: TGCGCCAGCTGCTTCGGTAGCGGGAGCACAGATACGCAGTATTTT.

This chain joins TRBV20-1 and TRBJ1-2; tentative D call: TRBD1 (5 bases). Per the germline V gene, CDR1 is DFQATT and CDR2 is SNEGSKA (reference sequence). This CDR3 comprises 11 residues. V lost 5 bases to trimming and J lost 8 bases, with 12 bases between them. The chain's CDR3 is CSAGGASGYTF. The DNA for the CDR3 is TGCAGTGCTGGAGGGGCTTCCGGCTACACCTTC.

V usage is TRBV6-5 and J usage is TRBJ1-3, with D perhaps matching TRBD1 (6 bases). The CDR3 covers 11 residues. Germline CDR1 MNHEY, CDR2 SVGAGI. The V end lost 5 bases, the J end lost 13 bases, and 12 bases lay between the germline ends. DNA for the CDR3: TGTGCCAGCAGTACAGGGTCAGCTATATATTTT. Translated: CASSTGSAIYF.

This clone was detected only once. The genes are TRBV9 and TRBJ2-3; 13 positions match TRBD2. From germline, CDR1 is SGDLS and CDR2 YYNGEE. There are 16 residues in the CDR3. V trimming: 0 bases; J trimming: 5 bases; junction bases outside the gene matches: 3. CDR3 amino acids: CASSVGTSGSGDTQYF. CDR3 DNA: TGTGCCAGCAGCGTAGGGACTAGCGGGAGTGGAGATACGCAGTATTTT.

Written as DNA, the CDR3 is TGTGCCAGCATCCGCCTAGCGGGAGGGCAAGAGACCCAGTACTTC. Protein: CASIRLAGGQETQYF. The V call is TRBV6-5, the J call TRBJ2-5, with 12 nucleotides matching TRBD2. Germline values: CDR1 MNHEY, CDR2 SVGAGI. Trimming took 7 bases from V and 2 from J; bases not matched to a gene: 5. The CDR3 sequence is 15 residues long.

The rearrangement joins TRBV5-1 to TRBJ2-2; TRBD1 agrees at 7 bases. V shed 2 bases, J shed 2 bases, and the junction held 6 bases outside the gene matches. The CDR3 covers 16 residues. Looked up from germline, CDR1 is SGHRS and CDR2 is YFSETQ. CDR3 region: CASSLTGTANTGELFF. CDR3 sequence (DNA): TGCGCCAGCAGCTTAACCGGGACAGCTAACACCGGGGAGCTGTTTTTT.

This chain connects TRBV9 to TRBJ2-1; D ambiguous. V lost 0 bases and J lost 1, with 8 bases in between. The CDR3 is 15 residues long. The germline CDR1 and CDR2 sequences are SGDLS and YYNGEE. The CDR3 nucleotides are TGTGCCAGCAGCGTAGTAACCACATCCTACAATGAGCAGTTCTTC. This codes for CASSVVTTSYNEQFF.

The chain links TRBV28 to TRBJ1-4; maybe TRBD1 (5 bases). V shed 3 bases and J shed 7 bases, with 21 bases lying between them. CDR1 and CDR2 from the germline V gene are MDHEN and SYDVKM. This CDR3 has 17 residues. The CDR3 region is CASSFDQIIKQGEKLFF. CDR3 sequence (DNA): TGTGCCAGCAGTTTCGATCAGATAATAAAGCAGGGTGAAAAACTGTTTTTT.

V usage is TRBV30 and J usage is TRBJ1-2, with D possibly TRBD1 on 6 matching bases. The germline V gene encodes CDR1 GTSNPN and CDR2 SVGIG (reference sequence). There are 13 residues in the CDR3. Trimming removed 0 bases at V and 8 bases at J, with 13 bases between. CDR3 protein: CAWSVQGQVGYTF. The CDR3 nucleotides read TGTGCCTGGAGTGTACAGGGACAAGTAGGCTACACCTTC.

The genes are TRBV28 and TRBJ1-2, with D perhaps matching TRBD1 (5 bases). Germline CDR1 reads MDHEN; CDR2 reads SYDVKM. The length of the CDR3 is 16 residues. Trimming shortened V by 6 bases and J by 4 bases, and 21 bases separated the two germline ends. The CDR3 sequence: CASSATRGRVGYGYTF. The CDR3 DNA reads as TGTGCCAGCAGCGCTACCCGGGGGAGGGTTGGCTATGGCTACACCTTC.

The chain has TRBV18 and TRBJ1-1; 7 nucleotides agree with TRBD1. The V gene end was trimmed by 4 bases and the J gene end by 5 bases; junction bases not matched to a gene: 7. The germline CDR1 and CDR2 sequences are KGHSH and LQKENI. The CDR3 has 14 residues. The CDR3 DNA reads as TGTGCCAGCTCACAACGACAGGGTAGGACTGAAGCTTTCTTT. It yields the protein CASSQRQGRTEAFF.

V gene TRBV12-5 combines with J gene TRBJ2-3, with D tentatively TRBD2 (5 bases). V gave up 0 bases and J gave up 1 base, with 8 bases separating them. Germline lookup yields CDR1 LGHNT and CDR2 FRNRAP. The CDR3 extends over 15 amino acids. The CDR3 here is CASGLVLEGTDTQYF. CDR3 coding DNA: TGTGCTAGTGGTTTGGTACTAGAGGGCACAGATACGCAGTATTTT.

The V call is TRBV7-2, the J call TRBJ2-3, with 9 nucleotides matching TRBD2. This CDR3 region has 17 residues. With 0 bases clipped from V and 0 bases from J, the junction kept 4 bases outside the gene matches. Germline-derived CDR1 and CDR2 are SGHTA and FQGNSA. DNA for the CDR3: TGTGCCAGCAGCTTAGCGGCTAGCGGGATTAGCACAGATACGCAGTATTTT. Translating gives CASSLAASGISTDTQYF.

This chain joins TRBV11-3 and TRBJ2-5, with 10 bases aligning to TRBD1. The CDR3 has 13 amino acids. In germline, CDR1 is SGHNT, CDR2 YENEEA. V dropped 5 bases and J dropped 5; count of bases not matched to a gene: 2. The CDR3 DNA reads TGTGCCAGCAGCGTGACAGGGGGCGAGACCCAGTACTTC. It specifies CASSVTGGETQYF.

V is TRBV4-1 and J is TRBJ1-4, with 9 positions matching TRBD1. Trimming removed 3 bases from V and 8 bases from J; junction bases left unmatched: 7. The CDR3 covers 15 residues. The germline CDR1 and CDR2 sequences are MGHRA and YSYEKL. The chain's CDR3 is CASSHGDRAGEKLFF. The CDR3 nucleotides read TGCGCCAGCAGCCACGGGGACAGGGCAGGGGAAAAACTGTTTTTT.